In its sample, the clone carrying this TCR beta chain was seen many times. Amplified regions were TCR beta CDR3 sequences from RNA transcripts. The study used the HTBI primer set for a first-round RT-PCR of the TCR CDR3. TCRdb analysed the multiplex PCR reads with MiXCR anew, one entry per CDR3 protein. The sample holds approximately 330,000 distinct CDR3 sequences, roughly 23% seen once. 8.5 to 10 ml of fresh peripheral blood supplied the PBMCs. The data were obtained in a study of T cells in Graves' hyperthyroidism and ophthalmopathy. The CDR3 extends over 15 amino acids. Deletions cut 3 bases from V and 3 bases from J, with 17 bases between. CDR1 and CDR2 from the germline V gene are GTSNPN and SVGIG (reference sequence).

Material: blood. The rearrangement joins TRBV30 to TRBJ1-1; a possible D gene is TRBD1 (5 bases). This TCR was sampled from a woman between 45 and 60 years old with Graves' hyperthyroidism. The CDR3 reads CAWRTGLSMYTEAFF. CDR3 nucleotide sequence: TGTGCCTGGAGGACGGGACTATCTATGTACACTGAAGCTTTCTTT.